This TCR beta chain was identified in a study of technical replicates of blood from a few donors. Assay: immunoSEQ multiplex PCR; the TCRdb copy retains only in-frame clones and omits some. The table shows about 89,000 clones, with approximately 94% occurring only once. The sequencing input was T cells isolated from PBMCs. The receptor's source is a human donor in good health.

In DNA, the CDR3 is TGTGCCAGCAGTTACCCTCCGTCAGGGAAGGAGACCCAGTACTTC. This codes for CASSYPPSGKETQYF. The chain has TRBV6-6 and TRBJ2-5; TRBD1 is a possible D gene (5 bases). Germline V gives CDR1 MNHNY, CDR2 SVGAGI (reference sequence). The CDR3 length is 15 residues. V was trimmed by 2 bases and J by 5 bases, leaving 15 bases between them.